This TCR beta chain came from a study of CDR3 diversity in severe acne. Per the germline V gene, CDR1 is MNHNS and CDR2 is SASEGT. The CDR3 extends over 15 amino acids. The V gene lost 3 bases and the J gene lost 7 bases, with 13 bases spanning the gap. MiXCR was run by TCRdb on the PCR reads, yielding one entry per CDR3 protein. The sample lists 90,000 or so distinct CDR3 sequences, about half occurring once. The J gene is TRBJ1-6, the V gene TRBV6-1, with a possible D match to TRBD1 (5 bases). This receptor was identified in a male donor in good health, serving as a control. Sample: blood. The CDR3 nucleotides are TGTGCCAGCAGTGACCTAGGGACGCAGAATTCACCCCTCCACTTT. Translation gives CASSDLGTQNSPLHF.